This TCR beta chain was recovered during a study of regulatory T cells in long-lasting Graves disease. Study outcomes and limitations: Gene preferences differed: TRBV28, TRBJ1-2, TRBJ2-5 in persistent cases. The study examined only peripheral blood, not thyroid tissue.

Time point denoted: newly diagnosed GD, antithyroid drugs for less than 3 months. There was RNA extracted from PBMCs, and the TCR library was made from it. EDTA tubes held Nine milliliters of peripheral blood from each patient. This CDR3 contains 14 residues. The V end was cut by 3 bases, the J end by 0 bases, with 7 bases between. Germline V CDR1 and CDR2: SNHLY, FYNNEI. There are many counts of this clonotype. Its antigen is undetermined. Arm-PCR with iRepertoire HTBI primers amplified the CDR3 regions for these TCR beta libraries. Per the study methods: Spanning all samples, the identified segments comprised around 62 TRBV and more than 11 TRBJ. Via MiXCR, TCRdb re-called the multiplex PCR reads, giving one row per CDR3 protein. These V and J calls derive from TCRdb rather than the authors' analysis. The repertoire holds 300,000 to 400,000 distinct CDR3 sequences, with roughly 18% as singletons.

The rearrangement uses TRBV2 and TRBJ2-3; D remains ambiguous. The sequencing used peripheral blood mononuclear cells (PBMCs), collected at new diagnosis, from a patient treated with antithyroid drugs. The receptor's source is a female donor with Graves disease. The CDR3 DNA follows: TGTGCCAGCAGTGAGGAAGCGAGCACAGATACGCAGTATTTT. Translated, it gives CASSEEASTDTQYF.